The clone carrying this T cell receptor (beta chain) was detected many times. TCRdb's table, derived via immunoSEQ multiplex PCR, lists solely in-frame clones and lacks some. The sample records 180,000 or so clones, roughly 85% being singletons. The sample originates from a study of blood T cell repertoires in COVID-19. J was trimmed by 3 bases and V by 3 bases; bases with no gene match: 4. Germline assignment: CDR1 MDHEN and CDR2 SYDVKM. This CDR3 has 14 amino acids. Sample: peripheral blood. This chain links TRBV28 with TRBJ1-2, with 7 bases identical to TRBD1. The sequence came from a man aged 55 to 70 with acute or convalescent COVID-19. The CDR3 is CASSFLQGYYGYTF. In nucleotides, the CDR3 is TGTGCCAGCAGTTTTTTACAGGGGTACTATGGCTACACCTTC.